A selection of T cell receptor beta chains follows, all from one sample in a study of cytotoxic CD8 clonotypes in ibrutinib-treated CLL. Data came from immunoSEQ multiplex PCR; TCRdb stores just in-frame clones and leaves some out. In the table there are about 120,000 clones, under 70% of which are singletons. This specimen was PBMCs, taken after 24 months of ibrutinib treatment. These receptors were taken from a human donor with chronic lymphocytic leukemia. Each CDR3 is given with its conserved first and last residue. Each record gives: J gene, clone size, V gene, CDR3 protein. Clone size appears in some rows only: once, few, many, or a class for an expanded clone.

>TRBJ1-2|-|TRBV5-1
CASSLQGGHGYTF
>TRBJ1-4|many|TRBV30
CAWTGTGNEKLFF
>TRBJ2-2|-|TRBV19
CASIPGLAGGLGTGELFF
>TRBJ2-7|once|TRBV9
CASSPHFRLGTGGGYEQYF
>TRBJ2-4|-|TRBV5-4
CASSLRGAKNIQYF
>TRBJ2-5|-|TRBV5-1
CASSAGQGAETQYF
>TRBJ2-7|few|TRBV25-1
CASRTGTGADEQYF
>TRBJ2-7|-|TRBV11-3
CASRRQAMHEQYF
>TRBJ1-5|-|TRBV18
CASSGQGDSNQPQHF
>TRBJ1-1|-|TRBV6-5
CASRMGQNTEAFF
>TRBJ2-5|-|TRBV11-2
CASSLPRVLQETQYF
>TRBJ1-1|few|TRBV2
CASSPRTGVNTEAFF
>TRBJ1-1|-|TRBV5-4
CASSRWGQGYMANTEAFF
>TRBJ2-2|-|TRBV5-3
CARSIGQGFATGELFF
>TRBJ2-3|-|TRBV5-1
CASSDRTVRTDTQYF
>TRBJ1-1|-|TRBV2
CASGYSPNTEAFF
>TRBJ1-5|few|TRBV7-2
CASRGSSASNQPQHF
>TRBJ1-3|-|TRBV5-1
CASSLRGQSSGNTIYF
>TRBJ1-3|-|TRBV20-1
CSASRGNTIYF
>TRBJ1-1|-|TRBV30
CAWSVESWTEAFF
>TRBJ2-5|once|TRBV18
CASSPPGQETQYF
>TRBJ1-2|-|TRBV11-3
CASSGQDYGYTF
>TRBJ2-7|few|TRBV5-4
CASSSGQDYEQYF
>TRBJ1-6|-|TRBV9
CASSATSSYNSPLHF
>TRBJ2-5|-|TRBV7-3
CASSFLGGETQYF
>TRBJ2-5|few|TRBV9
CASSRSGPQETQYF
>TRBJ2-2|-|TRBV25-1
CASSEKGTGELFF
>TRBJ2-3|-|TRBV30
CAWFGLAGESTDTQYF
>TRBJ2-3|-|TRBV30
CAASGGTDTQYF
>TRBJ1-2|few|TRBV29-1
CSVEDGTGFGYTF
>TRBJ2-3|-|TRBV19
CASSTSGGSSDTQYF
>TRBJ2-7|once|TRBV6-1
CASSSLHEQYF
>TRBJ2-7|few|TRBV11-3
CASSLRGPQFSSYEQYF
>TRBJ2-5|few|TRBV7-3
CASSLIGQETQYF
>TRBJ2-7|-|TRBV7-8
CASSAGTVDEQYF
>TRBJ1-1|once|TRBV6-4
CASSEGRNTEAFF
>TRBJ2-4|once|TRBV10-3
CAISARPSGAYIQYF
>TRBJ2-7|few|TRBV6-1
CASRETAGSYEQYF
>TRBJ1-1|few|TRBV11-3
CATAERVSNTEAFF
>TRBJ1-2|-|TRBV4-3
CASSQDPGGNYGYTF
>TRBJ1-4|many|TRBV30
CAWSAGSEKLFF
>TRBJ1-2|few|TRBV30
CAWGQGDYGYTF
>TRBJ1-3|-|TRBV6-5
CASRKPGPANTIYF
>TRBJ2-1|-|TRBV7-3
CASSLEGAGEQFF
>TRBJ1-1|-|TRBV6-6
CASTLGVSEDEAFF
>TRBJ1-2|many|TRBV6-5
CASSTLGTANYGYTF
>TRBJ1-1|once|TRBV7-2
CASSPNQGSANTEAFF
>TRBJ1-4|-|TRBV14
CASSQDVSMGVGKLFF